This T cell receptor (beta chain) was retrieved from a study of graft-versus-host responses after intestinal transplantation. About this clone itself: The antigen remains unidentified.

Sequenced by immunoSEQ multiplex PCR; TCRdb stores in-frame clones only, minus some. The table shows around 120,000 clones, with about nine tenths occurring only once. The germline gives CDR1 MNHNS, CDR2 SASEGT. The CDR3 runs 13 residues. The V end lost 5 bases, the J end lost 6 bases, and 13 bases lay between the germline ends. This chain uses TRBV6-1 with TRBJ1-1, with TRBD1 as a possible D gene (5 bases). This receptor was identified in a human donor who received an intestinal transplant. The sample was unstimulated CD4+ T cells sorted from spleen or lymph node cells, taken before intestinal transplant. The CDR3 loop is CASSRDWMPEAFF. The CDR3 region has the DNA TGTGCCAGCAGTCGGGACTGGATGCCTGAAGCTTTCTTT.